Listed below are T cell receptor beta chains from one sample, sequenced in a study of blood T cells in healthy people across ages. TCRdb reprocessed the 5' RACE reads via MiXCR and lists one record per CDR3 protein. Here the sample spans about 720,000 distinct CDR3 sequences, approximately 22% being singletons. Sequencing input: blood. All receptors derive from a man between 65 and 85 years old in good health. CDR3s include the opening cysteine and the closing phenylalanine or tryptophan. A D gene is named only where the DNA matches it firmly. Not every row has a clone size; where given, it reads once, few, many or a size class.

TRBV20-1,TRBJ2-5,.,many,CGWTDQETQYF,TGCGGATGGACAGACCAAGAGACCCAGTACTTC
TRBV29-1,TRBJ2-7,.,.,CSVLSGGRDGPRYEQYF,TGCAGCGTTTTATCGGGGGGCCGAGATGGCCCTCGCTACGAGCAGTACTTC
TRBV7-2,TRBJ2-3,.,.,CASSWGAGGDTQYF,TGTGCCAGCAGCTGGGGGGCAGGTGGAGATACGCAGTATTTT
TRBV4-3,TRBJ2-5,TRBD1,many,CASSQDRGRETQYF,TGTGCCAGCAGTCAGGACAGGGGCCGGGAGACCCAGTACTTC
TRBV3-1,TRBJ2-1,.,.,CASSQVWRAYNEQFF,TGTGCCAGCAGCCAAGTCTGGAGGGCTTACAATGAGCAGTTCTTC
TRBV12-3/TRBV12-4,TRBJ1-3,.,few,CASSNSGTGNTIYF,TGTGCCAGCAGCAACTCCGGGACTGGAAACACCATATATTTT
TRBV11-2,TRBJ2-2,.,few,CASSLDRGATGELFF,TGTGCCAGCAGCTTAGATCGAGGGGCCACCGGGGAGCTGTTTTTT
TRBV12-3/TRBV12-4,TRBJ2-1,.,.,CASKERDEQFF,TGTGCCAGCAAAGAGCGGGATGAGCAGTTCTTC
TRBV28,TRBJ1-2,.,.,CASSLVVGPGGYTF,TGTGCCAGCAGCCTAGTTGTGGGGCCTGGTGGCTACACCTTC
TRBV7-2,TRBJ1-1,.,few,CASSLVGWETEAFF,TGTGCCAGCAGCTTAGTGGGATGGGAAACTGAAGCTTTCTTT
TRBV5-5,TRBJ2-3,.,few,CASSSDSLDTQYF,TGTGCCAGCAGCTCCGACTCCTTAGATACGCAGTATTTT
TRBV5-1,TRBJ2-5,.,.,CASSIGGGETQYF,TGCGCCAGCAGCATTGGCGGCGGGGAGACCCAGTACTTC
TRBV3-1,TRBJ2-1,.,few,CASRRGHYDEQFF,TGTGCCAGCAGACGGGGCCATTATGATGAGCAGTTCTTC
TRBV5-1,TRBJ1-1,TRBD1,.,CASSLAFDRGRLGYTEAFF,TGCGCCAGCAGCTTGGCCTTCGACAGGGGTCGGTTGGGGTACACTGAAGCTTTCTTT
TRBV5-1,TRBJ1-4,.,.,CASSLIGPGRVDEKLFF,TGCGCCAGCAGCTTGATCGGTCCGGGGCGCGTTGATGAAAAACTGTTTTTT
TRBV2,TRBJ2-3,TRBD2,few,CASRWRGGPDTQYF,TGTGCCAGCAGATGGCGGGGGGGACCAGATACGCAGTATTTT
TRBV18,TRBJ2-1,.,.,CASSPVLASAHNKQFF,TGTGCCAGCTCACCCGTACTAGCATCTGCCCACAATAAGCAGTTCTTC
TRBV12-3/TRBV12-4,TRBJ1-2,.,many,CASSPWETGGYTF,TGTGCCAGCAGTCCGTGGGAGACTGGTGGCTACACCTTC
TRBV25-1,TRBJ2-3,.,.,CASSVGRMADTQYF,TGTGCCAGCAGTGTCGGGAGAATGGCAGATACGCAGTATTTT
TRBV6-2/TRBV6-3,TRBJ2-1,TRBD2,few,CASSDLAGKYNEQFF,TGTGCCAGCAGTGACCTAGCGGGAAAATACAATGAGCAGTTCTTC
TRBV14,TRBJ1-1,.,.,CASSQDERLGNTEAFF,TGTGCCAGCAGCCAAGATGAGAGGTTGGGTAACACTGAAGCTTTCTTT
TRBV12-3/TRBV12-4,TRBJ2-1,.,.,CASNVLGYNEQFF,TGTGCCAGCAATGTCCTAGGCTACAATGAGCAGTTCTTC
TRBV7-2,TRBJ1-2,.,.,CASSSPNAPYGYTF,TGTGCCAGCAGCTCCCCGAACGCACCCTATGGCTACACCTTC
TRBV3-1,TRBJ2-7,.,many,CASSQGVEQYF,TGTGCCAGCAGCCAAGGCGTCGAGCAGTACTTC
TRBV7-2,TRBJ2-5,TRBD2,.,CASSLGGGRVGETQYF,TGTGCCAGCAGCTTAGGGGGTGGGAGGGTCGGCGAGACCCAGTACTTC
TRBV27,TRBJ1-4,.,.,CASSSLKGQLSPRKNCFF,.
TRBV9,TRBJ1-5,.,.,CASSVGVSRDQPQHF,TGTGCCAGCAGCGTAGGCGTATCCCGGGATCAGCCCCAGCATTTT
TRBV28,TRBJ2-7,TRBD2,.,CASRGGGTTYEQYF,TGTGCCAGCAGGGGGGGAGGGACTACCTACGAGCAGTACTTC
TRBV9,TRBJ2-7,TRBD2,.,CASSAEPGLAHEQYF,TGTGCCAGCAGCGCCGAACCGGGACTAGCCCACGAGCAGTACTTC
TRBV18,TRBJ1-4,.,few,CASSSQGTWDEKLFF,TGTGCCAGCTCATCGCAGGGGACTTGGGATGAAAAACTGTTTTTT
TRBV15,TRBJ2-1,TRBD2,.,CATSRDQRLAGVYEQFF,TGTGCCACCAGCAGAGATCAGAGACTAGCGGGAGTATATGAGCAGTTCTTC
TRBV6-5,TRBJ1-1,TRBD1,few,CASRLTGVVNTEAFF,TGTGCCAGCAGGCTTACAGGGGTCGTGAACACTGAAGCTTTCTTT
TRBV7-2,TRBJ2-3,.,few,CASSDRHADTQYF,TGTGCCAGCAGCGACAGGCATGCAGATACGCAGTATTTT
TRBV5-1,TRBJ2-1,.,.,CASSLVGQGADEQLF,.
TRBV20-1,TRBJ2-4,TRBD1,.,CSARDWSGTENIQYF,TGCAGTGCTAGAGATTGGTCCGGGACAGAAAACATTCAGTACTTC
TRBV20-1,TRBJ1-1,.,few,CSARDPQRRTEAFF,TGCAGTGCTAGAGATCCCCAGAGAAGGACTGAAGCTTTCTTT
TRBV5-1,TRBJ2-6,.,many,CASSIRGSGANVLTF,TGCGCCAGCAGCATTCGGGGCTCTGGGGCCAACGTCCTGACTTTC
TRBV20-1,TRBJ2-7,.,once,CSARGDSVIPYEQYF,TGCAGTGCTAGAGGGGACTCCGTTATCCCCTACGAGCAGTACTTC
TRBV12-3/TRBV12-4,TRBJ1-2,.,.,CASSSVTVAGYTF,TGTGCCAGCAGTTCGGTGACGGTTGCTGGCTACACCTTC
TRBV27,TRBJ2-1,.,.,CASSFIQGGNEQFF,TGTGCCAGCAGTTTCATCCAGGGTGGCAATGAGCAGTTCTTC
TRBV12-3/TRBV12-4,TRBJ1-6,.,many,CASSFVGDNSPLHF,TGTGCCAGCAGTTTCGTGGGCGATAATTCACCCCTCCACTTT
TRBV6-2/TRBV6-3,TRBJ2-1,.,.,CASSYPDGQNNEQFF,TGTGCCAGCAGTTACCCCGACGGACAGAACAATGAGCAGTTCTTC
TRBV7-3,TRBJ2-5,TRBD2,.,CASSSGTLETQYF,TGTGCCAGCAGCAGCGGGACTTTAGAGACCCAGTACTTC
TRBV7-9,TRBJ1-4,.,few,CASSFGQYEKLFF,TGTGCCAGCAGCTTTGGACAGTATGAAAAACTGTTTTTT
TRBV24-1,TRBJ2-5,TRBD2,.,CATSELGLAATETQYF,TGTGCCACCAGTGAACTGGGACTAGCGGCGACGGAGACCCAGTACTTC
TRBV12-3/TRBV12-4,TRBJ1-3,.,.,CASSLLEAGRNTIYF,TGTGCCAGCAGCCTCCTTGAGGCAGGGCGAAACACCATATATTTT
TRBV19,TRBJ2-1,.,few,CASSGHSKGLAYNEQFF,TGTGCCAGTAGTGGACACTCCAAGGGGTTAGCCTACAATGAGCAGTTCTTC
TRBV5-1,TRBJ1-3,.,.,CASSLDGPASGNTIYF,TGCGCCAGCAGCTTGGACGGGCCAGCCTCTGGAAACACCATATATTTT
TRBV28,TRBJ1-2,.,.,CASIPRVGDGYTF,TGTGCCAGCATCCCGCGGGTTGGCGATGGCTACACCTTC
TRBV6-2/TRBV6-3,TRBJ2-6,TRBD1,.,CASDPRGQGANVLTF,TGTGCCAGCGACCCCAGGGGGCAGGGGGCCAACGTCCTGACTTTC
TRBV11-2,TRBJ2-5,.,.,CASSRSIEETQYF,TGTGCCAGCAGCCGGTCTATAGAAGAGACCCAGTACTTC
TRBV7-9,TRBJ1-6,.,few,CASSPQFAENSPLHF,TGTGCCAGCAGCCCGCAATTCGCTGAGAATTCACCCCTCCACTTT
TRBV20-1,TRBJ1-5,.,.,CSARLPGAVNQPQHF,TGCAGTGCTAGACTTCCGGGGGCGGTCAATCAGCCCCAGCATTTT
TRBV24-1,TRBJ2-1,TRBD2,.,CATSAGGNEQFF,TGTGCCACCAGTGCGGGGGGAAATGAGCAGTTCTTC
TRBV18,TRBJ2-2,.,.,CASSPSRSGAAGELFF,TGTGCCAGCTCCCCAAGTCGGTCGGGAGCGGCCGGGGAGCTGTTTTTT
TRBV20-1,TRBJ2-3,.,few,CSARRQPGADTQYF,TGCAGTGCTAGAAGACAACCTGGAGCAGATACGCAGTATTTT
TRBV20-1,TRBJ1-5,.,few,CSARSLGAGIQPQHF,TGCAGTGCTAGATCCTTGGGGGCAGGGATTCAGCCCCAGCATTTT
TRBV11-2,TRBJ2-5,TRBD1,.,CASSSTGQFRGEQSF,TGTGCCAGCAGCTCGACGGGACAGTTTCGGGGTGAGCAGTCCTTC
TRBV19,TRBJ2-4,.,.,CASSIETGLGSLYF,TGTGCCAGTAGTATAGAAACAGGTTTAGGTAGTCTGTACTTC
TRBV12-3/TRBV12-4,TRBJ2-7,.,.,CASSSRYGEQYF,TGTGCCAGCAGCTCTAGATACGGCGAGCAGTACTTC